Listed below are T cell receptor beta chains from one sample, sequenced in a study of blood T cell repertoires in COVID-19. Some clones are missing from TCRdb's copy, which holds only in-frame ones; the method was immunoSEQ multiplex PCR. The sample includes over 55,000 clones, 60% to 75% of them seen just once. Sequencing was done on a sample of peripheral blood. These receptor sequences come from a woman in her sixties or seventies with acute or convalescent COVID-19. Both conserved end residues are part of each CDR3. A D gene is named only where the DNA matches it firmly. Where a row states a size, it is once, few, many or the class of an expanded clone; other rows omit it.

size: .; J: TRBJ2-1; length: 17; V: TRBV18; D: .; CDR3: CASSQIPRGGQSNEQFF; DNA: TGTGCCAGCTCACAGATCCCCAGGGGCGGTCAAAGCAATGAGCAGTTCTTC
size: few; J: TRBJ1-2; length: 16; V: TRBV5-8; D: .; CDR3: CASSLGYGGWRSGYTF; DNA: TGTGCCAGCAGCTTGGGGTATGGGGGCTGGCGGAGTGGCTACACCTTC
size: .; J: TRBJ1-1; length: 14; V: TRBV5-5; D: .; CDR3: CASRQGHSNTEAFF; DNA: TGTGCCAGCAGACAGGGACATTCTAACACTGAAGCTTTCTTT
size: .; J: TRBJ1-3; length: 14; V: TRBV11-2; D: TRBD1; CDR3: CASSPRTGGNTIYF; DNA: TGTGCCAGCAGCCCCCGGACAGGGGGAAACACCATATATTTT
size: .; J: TRBJ1-5; length: 13; V: TRBV7-3; D: .; CDR3: CASSPIPNQPQHF; DNA: TGTGCCAGCAGCCCCATCCCCAATCAGCCCCAGCATTTT
size: few; J: TRBJ1-1; length: 16; V: TRBV5-1; D: .; CDR3: CASSSDYGQMNTEAFF; DNA: TGCGCCAGCAGCTCAGATTACGGACAGATGAACACTGAAGCTTTCTTT
size: .; J: TRBJ1-1; length: 13; V: TRBV3-1/TRBV3-2; D: .; CDR3: CASSPDRLVGAFF; DNA: TGTGCCAGCAGCCCTGACAGATTAGTAGGAGCTTTCTTT
size: .; J: TRBJ1-2; length: 12; V: TRBV5-4; D: .; CDR3: CASSLDGSGYTF; DNA: TGTGCCAGCAGCTTGGACGGGAGTGGCTACACCTTC
size: .; J: TRBJ2-2; length: 15; V: TRBV27; D: TRBD1; CDR3: CASSLATGTAGELFF; DNA: TGTGCCAGCAGTTTAGCGACAGGGACGGCCGGGGAGCTGTTTTTT
size: few; J: TRBJ1-5; length: 13; V: TRBV30; D: .; CDR3: CAWRSRSGQPQHF; DNA: TGTGCCTGGAGATCAAGGAGTGGTCAGCCCCAGCATTTT
size: .; J: TRBJ2-7; length: 14; V: TRBV5-8; D: TRBD1; CDR3: CASSVGQVYSEQYF; DNA: TGTGCCAGCAGCGTCGGACAGGTTTACTCCGAGCAGTACTTC
size: .; J: TRBJ1-1; length: 19; V: TRBV21-1; D: .; CDR3: CASSKVLRHPLGVNTEAFF; DNA: TGTGCCAGCAGCAAAGTTTTGAGACACCCCTTGGGCGTGAACACTGAAGCTTTCTTT